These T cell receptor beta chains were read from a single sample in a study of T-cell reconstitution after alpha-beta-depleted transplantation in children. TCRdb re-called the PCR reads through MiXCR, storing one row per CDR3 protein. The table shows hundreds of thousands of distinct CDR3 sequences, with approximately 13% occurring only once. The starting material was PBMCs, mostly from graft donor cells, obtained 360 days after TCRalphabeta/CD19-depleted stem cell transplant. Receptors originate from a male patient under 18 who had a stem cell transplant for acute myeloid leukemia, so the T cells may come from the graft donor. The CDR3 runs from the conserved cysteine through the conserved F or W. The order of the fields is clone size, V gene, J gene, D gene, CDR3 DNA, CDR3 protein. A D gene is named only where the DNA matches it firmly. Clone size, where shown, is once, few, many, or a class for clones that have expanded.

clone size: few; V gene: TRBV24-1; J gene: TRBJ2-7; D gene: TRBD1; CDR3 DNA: TGTGCCACCAGTGATGCCGGACAGGGCACCTACGAGCAGTACTTC; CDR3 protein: CATSDAGQGTYEQYF
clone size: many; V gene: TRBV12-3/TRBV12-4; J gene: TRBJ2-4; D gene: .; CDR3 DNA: TGTGCCAGCAGTCCAGGCTTCCAGGGCGCGATAATAAACATTCAGTACTTC; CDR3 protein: CASSPGFQGAIINIQYF
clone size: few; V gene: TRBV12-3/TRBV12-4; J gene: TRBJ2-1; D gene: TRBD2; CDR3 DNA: TGTGCCAGCAGTTCCCTCAGGGGACTAGCGGGGGCCGGATTCTACAATGAGCAGTTCTTC; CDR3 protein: CASSSLRGLAGAGFYNEQFF
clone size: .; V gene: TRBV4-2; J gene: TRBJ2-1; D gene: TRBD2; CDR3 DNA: TGTGCCAGCAGCCAGGGACTAGTTTTCCACAATGAGCAGTTCTTC; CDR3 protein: CASSQGLVFHNEQFF
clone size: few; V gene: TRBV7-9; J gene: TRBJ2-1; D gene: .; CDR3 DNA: TGTGCCAGCAGCTTAGTGGGCGGCCATGAGCAGTTCTTC; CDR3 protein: CASSLVGGHEQFF
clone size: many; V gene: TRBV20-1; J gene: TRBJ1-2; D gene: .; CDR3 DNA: TGCAGTGCTGGGGACGTTGGCCAAACTTATGGCTACACCTTC; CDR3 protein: CSAGDVGQTYGYTF
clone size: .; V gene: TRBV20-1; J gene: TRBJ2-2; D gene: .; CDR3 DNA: TGCAGTGCTAGAGATGATAGACGGGGCACCGGGGAGCTGTTTTTT; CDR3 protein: CSARDDRRGTGELFF
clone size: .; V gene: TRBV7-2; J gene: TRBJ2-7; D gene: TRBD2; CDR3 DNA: TGTGCCAGCAGCTTTTCCGGGACTAGCGGAGACTACGAGCAGTACTTC; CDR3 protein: CASSFSGTSGDYEQYF
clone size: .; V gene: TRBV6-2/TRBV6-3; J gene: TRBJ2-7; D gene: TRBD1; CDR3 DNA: TGTGCCAGCATCGAACAGGGGGCCGCCTACGAGCAGTACTTC; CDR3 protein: CASIEQGAAYEQYF
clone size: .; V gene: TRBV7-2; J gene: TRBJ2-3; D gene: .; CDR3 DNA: TGTGCCACCAGCTTGGGTCGAAGAGGGTATTCGTTAGATACGCAGTATTTT; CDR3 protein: CATSLGRRGYSLDTQYF
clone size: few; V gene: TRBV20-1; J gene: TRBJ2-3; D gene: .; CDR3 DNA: TGCAGTGCCAGCTGGCCTTGGGGCACAGATACGCAGTATTTT; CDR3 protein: CSASWPWGTDTQYF
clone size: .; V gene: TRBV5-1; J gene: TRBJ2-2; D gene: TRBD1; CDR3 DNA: TGCGCCAGCAGCTCGACAGGGGTAACTGCGAACACCGGGGAGCTGTTTTTT; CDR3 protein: CASSSTGVTANTGELFF
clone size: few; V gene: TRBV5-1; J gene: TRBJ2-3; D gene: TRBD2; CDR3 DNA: TGCGCCAGCAGCCCACGGACTAGCGGGAGTGTGACAGATACGCAGTATTTT; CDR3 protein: CASSPRTSGSVTDTQYF
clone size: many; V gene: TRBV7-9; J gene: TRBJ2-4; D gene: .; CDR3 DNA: TGTGCCAGCAGCTTAATAGGCAGGGATGTAGTCATTCAGTACTTC; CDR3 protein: CASSLIGRDVVIQYF
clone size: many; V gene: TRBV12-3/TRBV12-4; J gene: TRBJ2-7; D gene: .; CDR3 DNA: TGTGCCAGCAGTAGCCGGGACGGAAAATACGAGCAGTACTTC; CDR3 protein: CASSSRDGKYEQYF
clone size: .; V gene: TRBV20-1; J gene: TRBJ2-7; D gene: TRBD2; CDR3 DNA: TGCAGTGCTAGAGCCGGGACTAGCGGAGCCTCCTACGAGCAGTACTTC; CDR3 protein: CSARAGTSGASYEQYF
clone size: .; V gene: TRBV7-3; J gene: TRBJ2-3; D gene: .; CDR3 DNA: TGTGCCAGCAGCTTAGACGGTGCGGGAAAGCGCACAGATACGCAGTATTTT; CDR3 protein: CASSLDGAGKRTDTQYF
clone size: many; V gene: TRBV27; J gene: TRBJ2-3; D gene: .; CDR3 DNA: TGTGCCAGCAGTTTTTTAGGGGAACCCACAGATACGCAGTATTTT; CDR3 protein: CASSFLGEPTDTQYF